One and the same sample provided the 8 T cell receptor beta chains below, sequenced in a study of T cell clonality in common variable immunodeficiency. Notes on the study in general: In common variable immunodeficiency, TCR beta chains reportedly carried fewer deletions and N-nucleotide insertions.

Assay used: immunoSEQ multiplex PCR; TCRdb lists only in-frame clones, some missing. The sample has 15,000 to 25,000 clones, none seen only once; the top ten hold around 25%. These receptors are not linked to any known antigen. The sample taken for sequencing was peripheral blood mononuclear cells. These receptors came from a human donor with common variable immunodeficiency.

The CDR3 DNA, read in part, is TGTGCCAGCCTGCGGGGACCCAACTATGGC. Residues: CASLRGPNYG. The CDR3 as a whole reads CASLRGPNYGYTF. This rearrangement joins TRBV19 to TRBJ1-2; possibly TRBD1 for D (5 bases). The read gets to within 3 residues of the CDR3 end, and the germline J gene fills in the rest. V shed 9 bases and J shed 2 bases, with 13 bases lying between them. This CDR3 has 13 residues. The V gene's germline CDR1 is LNHDA and CDR2 SQIVND (reference sequence).

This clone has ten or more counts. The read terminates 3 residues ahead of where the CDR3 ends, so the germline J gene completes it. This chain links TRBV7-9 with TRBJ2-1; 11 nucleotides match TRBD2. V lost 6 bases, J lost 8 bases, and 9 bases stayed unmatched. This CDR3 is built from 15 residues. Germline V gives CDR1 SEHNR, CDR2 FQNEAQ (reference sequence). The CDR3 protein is CASRPTVLAGDEQFF. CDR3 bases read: TGTGCCAGCAGACCGACCGTACTAGCGGGAGATGAG. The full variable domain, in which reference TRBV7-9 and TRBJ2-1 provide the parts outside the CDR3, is DTGVSQNPRHKITKRGQNVTFRCDPISEHNRLYWYRQTLGQGPEFLTYFQNEAQLEKSRLLSDRFSAERPKGSFSTLEIQRTEQGDSAMYLCASRPTVLAGDEQFFGPGTRLTVL.

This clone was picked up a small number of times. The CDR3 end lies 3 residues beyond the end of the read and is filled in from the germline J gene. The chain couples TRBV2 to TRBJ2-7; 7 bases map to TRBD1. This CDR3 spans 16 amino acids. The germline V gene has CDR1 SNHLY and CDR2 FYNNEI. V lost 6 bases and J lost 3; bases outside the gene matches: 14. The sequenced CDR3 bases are TGTGCCAGCAGGAGTTGGTTGGGACAGCAATACTACGAG. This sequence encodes CASRSWLGQQYYE. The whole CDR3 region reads CASRSWLGQQYYEQYF. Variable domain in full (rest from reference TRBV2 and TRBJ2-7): EPEVTQTPSHQVTQMGQEVILRCVPISNHLYFYWYRQILGQKVEFLVSFYNNEISEKSEIFDDQFSVERPDGSNFTLKIRSTKLEDSAMYFCASRSWLGQQYYEQYFGPGTRLTVT.

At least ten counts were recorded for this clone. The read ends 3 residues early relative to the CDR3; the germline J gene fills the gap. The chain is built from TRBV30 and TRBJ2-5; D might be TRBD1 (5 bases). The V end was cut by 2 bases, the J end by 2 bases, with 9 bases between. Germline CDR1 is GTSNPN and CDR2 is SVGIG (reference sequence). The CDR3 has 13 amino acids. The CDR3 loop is CAWSMTVQETQYF. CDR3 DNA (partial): TGTGCCTGGAGTATGACAGTACAAGAGACC.

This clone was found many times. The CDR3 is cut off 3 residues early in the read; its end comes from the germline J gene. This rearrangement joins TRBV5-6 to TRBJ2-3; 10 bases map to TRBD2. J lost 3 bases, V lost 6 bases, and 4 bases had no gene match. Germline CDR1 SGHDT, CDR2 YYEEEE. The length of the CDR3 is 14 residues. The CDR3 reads CASKLAGYTDTQYF. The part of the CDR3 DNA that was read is TGTGCCAGCAAACTAGCGGGATATACAGATACG.

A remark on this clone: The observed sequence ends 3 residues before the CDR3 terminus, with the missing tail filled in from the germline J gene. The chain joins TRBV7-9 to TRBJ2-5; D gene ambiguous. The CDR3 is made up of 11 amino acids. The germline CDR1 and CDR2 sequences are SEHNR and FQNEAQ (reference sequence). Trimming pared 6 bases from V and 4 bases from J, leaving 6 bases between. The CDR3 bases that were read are TGTGCCAGCAGTCAAATAGAGACC. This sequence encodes CASSQIET. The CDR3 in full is CASSQIETQYF.

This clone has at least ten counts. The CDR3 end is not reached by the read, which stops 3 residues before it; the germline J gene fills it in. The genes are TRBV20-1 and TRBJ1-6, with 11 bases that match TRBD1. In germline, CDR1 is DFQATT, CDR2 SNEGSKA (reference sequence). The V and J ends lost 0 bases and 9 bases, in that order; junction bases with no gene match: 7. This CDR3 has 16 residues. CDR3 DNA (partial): TGCAGTGCTAGAGATGGGGACAGGGGGTTGGCTTCACCC. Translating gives CSARDGDRGLASP. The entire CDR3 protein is CSARDGDRGLASPLHF.

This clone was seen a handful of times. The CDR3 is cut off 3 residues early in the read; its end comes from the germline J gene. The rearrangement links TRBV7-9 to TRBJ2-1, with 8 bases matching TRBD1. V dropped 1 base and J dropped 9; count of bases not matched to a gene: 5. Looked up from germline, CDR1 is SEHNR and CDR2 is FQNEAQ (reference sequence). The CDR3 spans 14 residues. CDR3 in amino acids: CASSLVTGVGEQFF. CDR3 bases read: TGTGCCAGCAGCTTAGTGACAGGGGTAGGTGAG.